The 9 T cell receptor beta chains below come from one sample, sequenced in a study of T cells after yellow fever vaccination. TCRdb re-called the 5' RACE reads through MiXCR, storing one row per CDR3 protein. The data hold a few hundred thousand distinct CDR3 sequences, with 4.1% observed a single time. Sequencing was performed on PBMCs, taken 5 days after the yellow fever booster vaccination. These receptors were obtained from a man younger than 30 who received the YFV17D yellow fever vaccine.

This clonotype was seen at least ten times. V is TRBV7-9 and J is TRBJ2-5, with TRBD1 identical over 7 bases. The trim removed 4 bases at V and 5 bases at J, leaving 10 bases unmatched. The CDR3 runs 15 residues. Germline assignment: CDR1 SEHNR and CDR2 FQNEAQ (reference sequence). CDR3 residues: CASSSSGTVGETQYF. CDR3 sequence (DNA): TGTGCCAGCAGCTCCTCGGGGACAGTCGGGGAGACCCAGTACTTC. Drawing the rest from reference TRBV7-9 and TRBJ2-5, the complete variable domain is DTGVSQNPRHKITKRGQNVTFRCDPISEHNRLYWYRQTLGQGPEFLTYFQNEAQLEKSRLLSDRFSAERPKGSFSTLEIQRTEQGDSAMYLCASSSSGTVGETQYFGPGTRLLVL.

This clonotype was seen at least ten times. This chain uses TRBV18 with TRBJ2-5; the match to TRBD2 covers 8 bases. The CDR3 spans 15 residues. With V trimmed by 6 bases and J by 3 bases, 9 bases remained unmatched. Looked up from germline, CDR1 is KGHSH and CDR2 is LQKENI. For the CDR3, the DNA is TGTGCCAGCTCCCCGGGAGCGGGGGTGGAAGAGACCCAGTACTTC. Residues: CASSPGAGVEETQYF.

This clonotype showed up just a few times. The chain has TRBV4-3 and TRBJ2-5, with D hard to call. CDR1 is LGHNA and CDR2 is YSLEER in the germline V gene. The CDR3 runs to 15 residues. The ends were cut back, 3 bases at V and 4 bases at J, with 15 bases in the middle. The CDR3 sequence is CASSQGDTLRETQYF. DNA of the CDR3: TGCGCCAGCAGCCAGGGCGACACCCTCCGAGAGACCCAGTACTTC.

This clonotype appeared many times. The chain recombines TRBV7-9 with TRBJ1-2; D is unclear. Germline V CDR1 and CDR2: SEHNR, FQNEAQ (reference sequence). The CDR3 consists of 15 residues. V was pared by 1 base and J by 8 bases, with 17 bases between. CDR3 in amino acids: CASSLGASAAVGYTF. The CDR3 DNA reads as TGTGCCAGCAGCTTAGGGGCCTCGGCCGCGGTAGGCTACACCTTC.

This clonotype was counted only a few times. The chain employs TRBV27 and TRBJ2-1, with 9 bases aligning to TRBD1. The CDR3 is 12 residues long. Looked up from germline, CDR1 is MNHEY and CDR2 is SMNVEV (reference sequence). The junction had 7 bases not matched to a gene; V was cut back by 4 bases and J by 15 bases. Written as DNA, the CDR3 is TGTGCCAGCAGTTCCCAAACAGGGGGCCGGTTCTTC. This encodes CASSSQTGGRFF.

This clonotype appeared a few times. V gene TRBV5-4 combines with J gene TRBJ1-5; 12 positions agree with TRBD1. Germline CDR1 is SGHNT and CDR2 is YYREEE (reference sequence). This CDR3 has 16 amino acids. V lost 4 bases, J lost 3 bases, and 5 bases stayed unmatched. As DNA, the CDR3 is TGTGCCAGCAGCCCGGGACAGGGGGCTAACAATCAGCCCCAGCATTTT. It encodes CASSPGQGANNQPQHF.

The CDR3 here is CASSLRTSGDRREFF. The CDR3 DNA sequence: TGTGCCAGCAGCTTAAGGACTAGCGGGGATAGGCGGGAGTTCTTC. The V call is TRBV7-9, the J call TRBJ2-1; 12 bases match TRBD2. This CDR3 contains 15 residues. Per the germline V gene, CDR1 is SEHNR and CDR2 is FQNEAQ (reference sequence). Trimming took 2 bases from V and 14 from J; bases not matched to a gene: 10.

Only a few counts were recorded for this clonotype. A read error may produce the germline difference seen at one junction end. V is TRBV7-9 and J is TRBJ1-3, with D hard to call. This CDR3 contains 13 residues. Germline CDR1 reads SEHNR; CDR2 reads FQNEAQ (reference sequence). For the CDR3, the DNA is TGTGCCAGCATCTTACAGTCTGGAAACACCATATATTTT. Translated: CASILQSGNTIYF.

Many counts were recorded for this clonotype. This rearrangement joins TRBV6-5 to TRBJ1-1; a weak D match, TRBD1 (6 bases). This CDR3 spans 14 amino acids. Germline values: CDR1 MNHEY, CDR2 SVGAGI. V lost 6 bases and J 7 bases, leaving 18 bases between the germline ends. CDR3 sequence: CASRHRVEEGEAFF. In DNA, the CDR3 is TGTGCCAGCAGACACAGGGTAGAGGAGGGTGAAGCTTTCTTT.